This passage covers 5 T cell receptor beta chains from one sample sequenced in a study of blood T cell repertoires in COVID-19. TCRdb's copy holds only in-frame clones and misses some; the assay was immunoSEQ multiplex PCR. Here the sample spans 270,000 or so clones, around 86% being singletons. What was sequenced was peripheral blood. The receptor set was obtained from a human donor in a cohort sampled during active COVID-19.

The table lists this clone with a few counts. The chain has TRBV6-2 or TRBV6-3 and TRBJ2-5, with 8 bases identical to TRBD2. CDR3 size: 14 residues. The V gene end was trimmed by 6 bases and the J gene end by 9 bases; junction bases not matched to a gene: 12. CDR1 and CDR2 from the germline V gene are MNHEY and SVGEGT. Here the CDR3 reads CASSLDPRAGAQYF. The CDR3 nucleotides are TGTGCCAGCAGCCTAGACCCACGAGCGGGGGCCCAGTACTTC.

V gene TRBV6-2 or TRBV6-3 combines with J gene TRBJ1-2, with TRBD1 as a possible D gene (6 bases). CDR3 length: 14 amino acids. V lost 4 bases and J 5 bases, leaving 14 bases between the germline ends. Germline V CDR1 and CDR2: MNHEY, SVGEGT. The CDR3 nucleotides are TGTGCCAGCAGTTTGGACAGCCGACTTTATGGCTACACCTTC. It encodes CASSLDSRLYGYTF.

The rearrangement links TRBV28 to TRBJ2-5; 7 bases agree with TRBD1. The length of the CDR3 is 14 residues. Germline-derived CDR1 and CDR2 are MDHEN and SYDVKM. The V and J ends lost 3 bases and 4 bases, in that order; junction bases with no gene match: 5. CDR3 coding DNA: TGTGCCAGCAGTTTTGAGGGGGCCTTAGAGACCCAGTACTTC. It translates to CASSFEGALETQYF.

The chain couples TRBV19 to TRBJ1-2, with 7 nucleotides matching TRBD1. The CDR3 has 14 amino acids. The ends lost 8 bases at V and 3 bases at J; junction bases unmatched: 9. Germline loops: CDR1 LNHDA, CDR2 SQIVND (reference sequence). The DNA of the CDR3 is TGTGCCAGTTCCCGACAGGGAGGATACTATGGCTACACCTTC. As protein: CASSRQGGYYGYTF. The full variable domain, completed using reference TRBV19 and TRBJ1-2, is DGGITQSPKYLFRKEGQNVTLSCEQNLNHDAMYWYRQDPGQGLRLIYYSQIVNDFQKGDIAEGYSVSREKKESFPLTVTSAQKNPTAFYLCASSRQGGYYGYTFGSGTRLTVV.

This chain joins TRBV5-1 and TRBJ2-5; TRBD1 matches at 9 bases. V lost 4 bases to trimming and J lost 2 bases; unmatched junction nucleotides: 6. The CDR3 covers 15 residues. Germline loops: CDR1 SGHRS, CDR2 YFSETQ. CDR3 DNA sequence: TGCGCCAGCAGCCGACAGGGGGGGACACAAGAGACCCAGTACTTC. Translation gives CASSRQGGTQETQYF.